The following is a TCR beta chain sequence with its context. This clonotype was seen a handful of times. Its antigen is not yet known. No much larger clonotype is one base removed from it; base qualities were not supplied. Germline trimming amounts to 4 bases on V and 2 bases on J, with 7 as the count of junction bases outside the gene matches. The CDR3 starts with the cysteine, ends with the phenylalanine, and has 14 residues. This entry keeps only the CDR3 DNA: 42 bases, framed from base 1. The germline V gene supplies CDR1 SQVTM and CDR2 ANQGSEA. This entry comes from a study of T-cell reconstitution after alpha-beta-depleted transplantation in children (dated by TCRdb to between 2015 and 2016). For the study in its entirety: Using TCR repertoire profiling, the study followed T-cell immune reconstitution in a quantitative way in children after TCRalphabeta/CD19-depleted allogeneic hematopoietic cell transplantation.

Libraries were built with PCR. Sequencing used an Illumina HiSeq 2500. Molecular barcoding was employed in the preparation of TCR libraries, with unique molecular identifiers being used to normalize TCRbeta repertoire quantification. TCRdb trimmed public reads at Q25 via fastp, called clones via MiXCR and kept in-frame beta chains. Rows merge per CDR3 protein into single entries with the most common DNA and genes. In all, the sample holds 250,000 to 300,000 distinct CDR3 sequences, and approximately 9.6% of those were seen once. The biggest ten clones account for about 9.4% of the sample. The material was PBMCs from the stem cell graft donor, obtained from the stem cell graft. This sequence was found in a human donor who donated a stem cell graft to a child with SCID. The chain is made from TRBV29-1 and TRBJ2-5; TRBD2 matches 7 bases in the middle. At the DNA level, the sequence is TGCAGCGTTGCGGGGGGACTAACGCAAGAGACCCAGTACTTC. Translation gives CSVAGGLTQETQYF.